The 12 T cell receptor beta chains presented below share a single source sample, sequenced in a study of shared clonotypes between healthy human individuals. The assay was immunoSEQ multiplex PCR, and TCRdb's table has in-frame clones only and misses some. The sample lists roughly 2.2 million clones; 90% to 95% were seen once. Sequenced: naive CD4+ T cells from PBMCs. Subset of the sample: CD45RA+ positively selected. These receptors all come from a man aged 18 to 30 in good health. Some clones in this sample may be carry-over from other donors' samples.

This rearrangement joins TRBV28 to TRBJ2-7, with 9 bases matching TRBD1. The ends lost 5 bases at V and 0 bases at J; junction bases unmatched: 8. Germline V gene lookup returns CDR1 MDHEN and CDR2 SYDVKM. This CDR3 has 16 amino acids. CDR3 nucleotides: TGTGCCAGCAGTCCCCTTGGACAGGGGAGCTCCTACGAGCAGTACTTC. The encoded protein is CASSPLGQGSSYEQYF.

This chain joins TRBV28 and TRBJ1-2; maybe TRBD1 (6 bases). CDR1 is MDHEN and CDR2 is SYDVKM in the germline V gene. Trimming removed 10 bases at V and 7 bases at J, with 13 bases between. This CDR3 spans 11 amino acids. CDR3 DNA: TGTGCCAACATGGACAGCGCTGGCTACACCTTC. Protein product: CANMDSAGYTF.

V is TRBV18 and J is TRBJ1-2; 10 nucleotides align to TRBD1. The CDR3 loop spans 15 amino acids. Germline lookup yields CDR1 KGHSH and CDR2 LQKENI. V gave up 6 bases and J gave up 6 bases; unmatched junction bases: 10. In DNA, the CDR3 is TGTGCCAGCTCTCTCACCGGGACAGGGGTAGATGGCTACACCTTC. Translation gives CASSLTGTGVDGYTF. Supplemented by reference TRBV18 and TRBJ1-2, the full variable domain reads NAGVMQNPRHLVRRRGQEARLRCSPMKGHSHVYWYRQLPEEGLKFMVYLQKENIIDESGMPKERFSAEFPKEGPSILRIQQVVRGDSAAYFCASSLTGTGVDGYTFGSGTRLTVV.

The V and J genes are TRBV28 and TRBJ2-1; tentatively, D is TRBD2 (5 bases). Germline lookup yields CDR1 MDHEN and CDR2 SYDVKM. Trimming left V 6 bases short and J 3 bases short, with 12 bases between. The CDR3 extends over 14 amino acids. CDR3 sequence (DNA): TGTGCCAGCAGGAGGGTACCCCACTACAATGAGCAGTTCTTC. It encodes CASRRVPHYNEQFF.

This clone was found a few times. The J gene is TRBJ1-5, the V gene TRBV2; D not certain. V was shortened by 4 bases and J by 7 bases, with 14 bases between the two germline ends. CDR1 is SNHLY and CDR2 is FYNNEI in the germline V gene. The CDR3 consists of 14 residues. CDR3 coding DNA: TGTGCCAGCAGTGGGCCGGCGGGAGGACAGCCCCAGCATTTT. Protein sequence: CASSGPAGGQPQHF.

The gene calls are TRBV28 and TRBJ2-7; 9 bases match TRBD1. V lost 5 bases, J lost 4 bases, and 9 bases stayed unmatched. Germline loops: CDR1 MDHEN, CDR2 SYDVKM. The CDR3 is made up of 15 amino acids. Here the CDR3 DNA reads TGTGCCAGCAGTCGACCGGGACAGGGTCTGTACGAGCAGTACTTC. This gives the protein CASSRPGQGLYEQYF.

The gene calls are TRBV2 and TRBJ2-3, with no clear D. With 5 bases removed from V and 13 bases from J, the gap between germline ends came to 16 bases. The CDR3 covers 12 residues. The germline gives CDR1 SNHLY, CDR2 FYNNEI. The CDR3 spells CASSKQSPREYF. The CDR3 DNA is TGTGCCAGCAGTAAACAGAGCCCCAGAGAGTATTTT.

The chain links TRBV6-1 to TRBJ2-7; D is tentatively TRBD1 or TRBD2 (6 bases each). The germline gives CDR1 MNHNS, CDR2 SASEGT. The CDR3 extends over 15 amino acids. The V end lost 6 bases, the J end lost 3 bases, and 18 bases lay between the germline ends. CDR3 sequence reads: CASSSEGGLYYEQYF. In DNA, the CDR3 is TGTGCCAGCAGCTCCGAGGGGGGACTCTACTACGAGCAGTACTTC.

For this clone: Other DNA sequences in the same sample also yield this CDR3. The rearrangement uses TRBV7-2 and TRBJ2-2; tentatively, D is TRBD1 or TRBD2 (5 bases each). The germline V gene encodes CDR1 SGHTA and CDR2 FQGNSA. There are 14 residues in the CDR3. V lost 1 base, J lost 5 bases, and 8 bases lay in between. In DNA form, the CDR3 reads TGTGCCAGCAGCTTAGTGTGGGGGACCGGGGAGCTGTTTTTT. The encoded protein is CASSLVWGTGELFF.

Of note for this clone: This sample also contains other DNA sequences that code for the same CDR3. The chain carries TRBV5-1 and TRBJ1-2, with 7 bases fitting TRBD1. CDR1 SGHRS and CDR2 YFSETQ come from the germline V gene. The CDR3 loop spans 13 amino acids. V lost 1 base, J lost 7 bases, and 4 bases stayed unmatched. CDR3 loop: CASSLKGGGGYTF. CDR3 coding DNA: TGCGCCAGCAGCTTGAAAGGGGGCGGTGGCTACACCTTC.

This chain uses TRBV7-8 with TRBJ1-2; D call uncertain. V lost 3 bases to trimming and J lost 8 bases, with 10 bases between them. The CDR3 contains 12 residues. The germline V gene encodes CDR1 SGHVS and CDR2 FQNEAQ. CDR3 coding DNA: TGTGCCAGCAGCTTCCCCGGAGGGGGCTACACCTTC. It is translated as CASSFPGGGYTF.

The V and J genes are TRBV28 and TRBJ2-7; perhaps TRBD1 as D (8 bases). The CDR3 is 15 amino acids. V was pared by 8 bases and J by 2 bases, with 19 bases between. CDR1 MDHEN and CDR2 SYDVKM come from the germline V gene. This chain's CDR3 is CASSRTGGTTYEQYF. The CDR3, as DNA: TGTGCCAGCTCACGAACAGGGGGGACTACCTACGAGCAGTACTTC.